A single sample gave rise to the 4 T cell receptor beta chains below, sequenced in a study of blood T cells in healthy people across ages. Together with a sample-barcoded 5' primer, a J-beta primer mix was included in a second PCR lasting roughly 6 to 12 cycles. TCRdb analysed the 5' RACE reads with MiXCR anew, one entry per CDR3 protein. The data hold some 730,000 distinct CDR3 sequences, with 20% to 25% observed a single time. The specimen was blood. The receptors shown here come from a man between 65 and 85 years old in good health.

This clonotype was seen a handful of times. The J gene is TRBJ1-3, the V gene TRBV4-2; D is uncertain. Between the trimmed V and J ends, which lost 0 bases and 7 bases, there was a span of 7 bases. The CDR3 length is 13 residues. From germline, CDR1 is LGHNA and CDR2 YNFKEQ. CDR3 sequence (DNA): TGTGCCAGCAGCCAAGAGTTGTTTAACACCATATATTTT. Translation: CASSQELFNTIYF.

This clonotype was detected many times. V usage is TRBV9 and J usage is TRBJ2-3; D remains unclear. CDR1 SGDLS and CDR2 YYNGEE come from the germline V gene. The CDR3 runs 12 residues. With 0 bases removed from V and 2 bases from J, the gap between germline ends came to 1 base. The CDR3 loop reads CASSVDTDTQYF. The CDR3 DNA sequence: TGTGCCAGCAGCGTAGACACAGATACGCAGTATTTT.

The table lists this clonotype with a count of one. The chain couples TRBV2 to TRBJ2-7; possibly TRBD1 for D (7 bases). CDR3 length equals 15 residues. CDR1 and CDR2 from the germline V gene are SNHLY and FYNNEI. V dropped 8 bases and J dropped 0 bases, with 17 bases sitting between them. CDR3 DNA: TGTGCCAGCGTGGGGATGCAGGGGGGCTCCTACGAGCAGTACTTC. It yields the protein CASVGMQGGSYEQYF.

This chain uses TRBV9 with TRBJ2-5, with TRBD2 identical over 14 bases. TRBJ2-1 explains the end of the DNA better; the J call may be wrong. Germline V gene sequence: CDR1 SGDLS, CDR2 YYNGEE. This CDR3 region has 17 residues. The CDR3 loop reads CASSAGTSGSSYNEQFF. In nucleotides, the CDR3 is TGTGCCAGCAGCGCCGGGACTAGCGGGAGTTCCTACAATGAGCAGTTCTTC.